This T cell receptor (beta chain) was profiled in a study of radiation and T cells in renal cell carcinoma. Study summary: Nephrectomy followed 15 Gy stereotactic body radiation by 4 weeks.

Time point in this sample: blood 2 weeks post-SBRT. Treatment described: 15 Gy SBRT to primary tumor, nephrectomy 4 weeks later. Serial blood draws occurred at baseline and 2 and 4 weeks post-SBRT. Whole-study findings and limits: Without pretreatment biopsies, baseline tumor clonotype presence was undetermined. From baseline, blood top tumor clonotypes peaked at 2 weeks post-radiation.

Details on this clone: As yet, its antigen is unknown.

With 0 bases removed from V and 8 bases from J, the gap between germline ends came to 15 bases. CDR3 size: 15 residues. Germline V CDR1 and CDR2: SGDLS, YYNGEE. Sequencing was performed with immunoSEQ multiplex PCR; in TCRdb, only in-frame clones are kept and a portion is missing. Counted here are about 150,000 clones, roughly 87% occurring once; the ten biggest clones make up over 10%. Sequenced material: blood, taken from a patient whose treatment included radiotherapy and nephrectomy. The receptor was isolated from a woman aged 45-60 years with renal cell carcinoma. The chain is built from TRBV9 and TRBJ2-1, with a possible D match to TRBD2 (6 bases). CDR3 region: CASSVVAGSIDEQFF. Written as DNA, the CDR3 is TGTGCCAGCAGCGTAGTCGCGGGGTCGATAGATGAGCAGTTCTTC.